Included here is one TCR beta chain sequence, with context. This clonotype showed up many times. Its antigen is unknown. No qualities accompany the bases; no much larger clone lies one base away. This entry belongs to a study of early T cells in non-severe SARS-CoV-2 infection (dated by TCRdb to the early 2020s). Background on the whole study: Bulk RNA from unsorted whole blood was used for TCR sequencing, so alpha and beta chains could not be paired. Results the study describes overall, beyond this receptor: VDJdb matching was skewed toward anti-spike CD8 responses and likely underestimated virus-specific expansions, missing private and CD4 specificities.

The library was produced with 5' RACE. Sequencing relied on a NextSeq 500. Unique molecular identifiers were attached to individual cDNA molecules in the TCR library protocol so that sequencing error and PCR bias could be corrected. Sequencing covered both TCR alpha and beta chains, and within each sample the abundances of alpha and beta sequences were tightly co-correlated. The authors' analysis ran thus. V gene, J gene and CDR3 annotation of TCR sequences was performed with Decombinator V4. Expanded TCRs were defined as changing significantly between any two time points under a Poisson model with p below 0.0001. TCR abundances were normalised to the total number of TCRs sequenced in each sample and reported as counts per million. TRAV1-2 paired with TRAJ12, TRAJ20 or TRAJ33 defined MAIT TCRs, while TRAV10 paired with TRAJ18 defined iNKT TCRs. VDJdb, accessed 1 November 2021, was searched for CMV, EBV and SARS-CoV-2 annotated TCRs, excluding TCRs annotated for multiple antigens. Starting from the raw public reads, TCRdb applied fastp trimming at Q25, assembled clones with MiXCR and retained in-frame beta chains. CDR3 protein duplicates are merged, each entry listing the most common genes and DNA. For this entry, the V and J calls and clone size follow TCRdb and not the study's own pipeline. This sample has under 70,000 distinct CDR3 sequences in its table, and around 4.7% of those were observed once. 4.5% to 5.5% of the sample is held by the ten biggest clonotypes.

CDR1 LGHDT and CDR2 YNNKEL were looked up in the germline V gene (reference sequence). The junction shows trimming of 4 bases on V and 0 bases on J, plus 12 bases between the germline ends. Including cysteine and phenylalanine, the CDR3 has 16 amino acids. The only DNA kept is the CDR3, 48 bases in frame from the first base. A case-control design nested within a healthcare worker cohort in London, UK, was used, with weekly nasopharyngeal swab PCR tests and blood sampling performed. Healthcare workers were recruited between 23 and 31 March 2020, during the week of the UK lockdown, and were followed weekly for up to roughly 16 weeks.

Material for sequencing was whole blood. The sequence came from an adult who was a healthcare worker with PCR-confirmed SARS-CoV-2 infection or an uninfected control (not recorded which). The V gene is TRBV3-1 and the J gene is TRBJ2-2; a confident D gene designation cannot be given. CDR3 loop: CASSLLVTPNTGELFF. The sequenced DNA is TGTGCCAGCAGCCTTCTGGTAACCCCGAACACCGGGGAGCTGTTTTTT.